A single sample is the source of the 27 T cell receptor beta chains below, sequenced in a study of human versus mouse CDR3 diversity and MHC coevolution. Here immunoSEQ multiplex PCR was the method, and the copy in TCRdb shows in-frame clones only, minus some. The profile shows roughly 81,000 clones, around 95% of them singletons. Sequencing was carried out using naive CD4+ T cells from blood. Specified subset: CD45RO-negative CD62L-positive naive CD4 T cells. The receptors here all came from a person aged 30-70 years in good health.

The chain has TRBV6-5 and TRBJ1-4, with a weak D call TRBD1 (5 bases). V was clipped by 4 bases and J by 2 bases, with 8 bases between them. This CDR3 has 14 amino acids. Germline assignment: CDR1 MNHEY and CDR2 SVGAGI. The CDR3 reads CASSLGDTNEKLFF. The CDR3 region has the DNA TGTGCCAGCAGTTTAGGGGATACTAATGAAAAACTGTTTTTT.

This clone appeared a single time. The chain uses TRBV19 and TRBJ1-1; TRBD1 agrees at 8 bases. This CDR3 spans 14 amino acids. Trimming at V came to 7 bases and at J to 3 bases, leaving 7 bases not matched to a gene. In germline, CDR1 is LNHDA, CDR2 SQIVND (reference sequence). The CDR3 here is CASKSQGGDTEAFF. As DNA, the CDR3 is TGTGCCAGTAAGTCACAGGGGGGGGACACTGAAGCTTTCTTT. Full variable domain (missing parts from reference TRBV19 and TRBJ1-1): DGGITQSPKYLFRKEGQNVTLSCEQNLNHDAMYWYRQDPGQGLRLIYYSQIVNDFQKGDIAEGYSVSREKKESFPLTVTSAQKNPTAFYLCASKSQGGDTEAFFGQGTRLTVV.

The genes are TRBV7-2 and TRBJ1-5; D may be TRBD1 (5 bases). V lost 3 bases and J 6 bases, leaving 12 bases between the germline ends. The CDR3 is 14 residues long. Germline V gene sequence: CDR1 SGHTA, CDR2 FQGNSA. CDR3 loop: CASSLGGAGQPQHF. The CDR3 DNA sequence: TGTGCCAGCAGCTTGGGAGGGGCGGGTCAGCCCCAGCATTTT.

The chain combines TRBV4-1 with TRBJ1-1, with D perhaps TRBD1 (6 bases). This CDR3 region has 17 residues. Deletions cut 3 bases from V and 0 bases from J, with 17 bases between. Germline CDR1 and CDR2: MGHRA and YSYEKL. In nucleotides, the CDR3 is TGCGCCAGCAGCCATCCATACCACGGGACAATGAACACTGAAGCTTTCTTT. Amino acid sequence: CASSHPYHGTMNTEAFF.

This chain links TRBV18 with TRBJ1-1, with 8 bases aligning to TRBD1. Germline values: CDR1 KGHSH, CDR2 LQKENI. Trimming at V came to 3 bases and at J to 7 bases, leaving 7 bases not matched to a gene. The CDR3 extends over 14 amino acids. The CDR3 sequence is CASSPATGVGEAFF. The CDR3 nucleotides are TGTGCCAGCTCACCCGCGACAGGGGTGGGTGAAGCTTTCTTT.

V gene TRBV7-8 combines with J gene TRBJ2-7; weak D call: TRBD2 (7 bases). Trimming left V 5 bases short and J 1 base short, with 15 bases between. Germline CDR1 is SGHVS and CDR2 is FQNEAQ. The length of the CDR3 is 15 residues. CDR3 bases: TGTGCCAGCAGCCCGGGGGGAGGACAGTCCTACGAGCAGTACTTC. Amino acid sequence: CASSPGGGQSYEQYF.

This clone was observed a handful of times. V usage is TRBV19 and J usage is TRBJ1-2; weak D call: TRBD1 (6 bases). V was pared by 3 bases and J by 4 bases, with 9 bases between. CDR1 is LNHDA and CDR2 is SQIVND in the germline V gene (reference sequence). The CDR3 extends over 13 amino acids. CDR3 loop: CASSIQGSYGYTF. In DNA, the CDR3 is TGTGCCAGTAGTATTCAGGGGAGCTATGGCTACACCTTC.

This chain links TRBV18 with TRBJ1-5; D gene uncertain. The V gene's germline CDR1 is KGHSH and CDR2 LQKENI. Trimming left V 2 bases short and J 0 bases short, with 11 bases between. The CDR3 extends over 16 amino acids. The CDR3 sequence is CASSPMAVYSNQPQHF. The DNA for the CDR3 is TGTGCCAGCTCACCAATGGCGGTTTATAGCAATCAGCCCCAGCATTTT.

This chain connects TRBV6-5 to TRBJ2-1; 10 bases line up with TRBD1. CDR1 and CDR2 (germline): MNHEY, SVGAGI. The CDR3 totals 15 residues. The V and J ends lost 8 bases and 7 bases, in that order; junction bases with no gene match: 11. CDR3 sequence (DNA): TGTGCCAGCCTTCCTAATCGACAGGGGGCGAATGAGCAGTTCTTC. It specifies CASLPNRQGANEQFF.

V and J are TRBV28 and TRBJ1-2, with unresolved D. This CDR3 contains 11 residues. Germline CDR1 and CDR2: MDHEN and SYDVKM. Trimming left V 8 bases short and J 2 bases short, with 6 bases between. The CDR3 spells CASGVNYGYTF. CDR3 coding DNA: TGTGCCAGCGGAGTGAACTATGGCTACACCTTC.

This clone was recorded only once. The chain has TRBV27 and TRBJ1-5; D uncertain. The V and J ends lost 7 bases and 0 bases respectively, with 16 bases between them. The CDR3 is made up of 16 amino acids. The germline gives CDR1 MNHEY, CDR2 SMNVEV (reference sequence). In DNA, the CDR3 is TGTGCCAGCACCCCAATGGGAGGGATTAGCAATCAGCCCCAGCATTTT. Protein sequence: CASTPMGGISNQPQHF.

The V and J genes are TRBV19 and TRBJ1-4; no clear D. V was shortened by 2 bases and J by 5 bases, with 6 bases between the two germline ends. The CDR3 is 13 residues long. Looked up from germline, CDR1 is LNHDA and CDR2 is SQIVND (reference sequence). CDR3: CASSIWPNEKLFF. DNA of the CDR3: TGTGCCAGTAGTATATGGCCGAATGAAAAACTGTTTTTT.

This sequence joins TRBV18 and TRBJ1-2; a weak D match, TRBD1 (6 bases). Between the trimmed V and J ends, which lost 3 bases and 4 bases, there was a span of 15 bases. CDR3 length equals 15 residues. In germline, CDR1 is KGHSH, CDR2 LQKENI. In DNA, the CDR3 is TGTGCCAGCTCACCCCGGACAGAAGACTCCTATGGCTACACCTTC. Translating gives CASSPRTEDSYGYTF.

To note about this clone: Sequence at one end of the junction differs from germline and may be a read error. In the same sample, other DNA sequences code for this CDR3. This chain connects TRBV7-2 to TRBJ2-7; TRBD1 agrees at 9 bases. This CDR3 spans 16 amino acids. Germline V lookup: CDR1 SGHTA, CDR2 FQGNSA. In nucleotides, the CDR3 is TGCGCCAGCAGCTTACTCGCGGACAGGGGTGCCTACGAGCAGTACTTC. Amino acids: CASSLLADRGAYEQYF.

This chain uses TRBV25-1 with TRBJ2-5, with 8 bases lining up with TRBD1. This CDR3 comprises 15 residues. The J segment lost 5 bases and the V segment lost 2 bases, leaving 7 bases of the junction unmatched. CDR1 and CDR2 (germline): MGHDK, SYGVNS. Here the CDR3 DNA reads TGTGCCAGCAGTGAACAGGGGGCGCAGTGGGAGACCCAGTACTTC. Translating it yields CASSEQGAQWETQYF.

The chain recombines TRBV6-1 with TRBJ2-5, with 13 positions matching TRBD2. The length of the CDR3 is 15 residues. Germline loops: CDR1 MNHNS, CDR2 SASEGT. V lost 4 bases and J lost 5; bases outside the gene matches: 4. The CDR3 loop is CASSAGLAGVETQYF. The DNA for the CDR3 is TGTGCCAGCAGTGCCGGACTAGCGGGAGTGGAGACCCAGTACTTC.

The J gene is TRBJ2-7, the V gene TRBV11-2, with 10 bases that match TRBD2. Germline CDR1 is SGHAT and CDR2 is FQNNGV. The CDR3 is 16 residues long. Germline trimming cut 1 base from V and 6 bases from J; bases unmatched to any gene: 9. CDR3 amino acids: CASSLGPGLAPLEQYF. CDR3 in DNA: TGTGCCAGCAGCTTAGGACCGGGACTAGCGCCTCTCGAGCAGTACTTC.

This chain links TRBV2 with TRBJ1-1; 7 bases are shared with TRBD1. Germline V gene lookup returns CDR1 SNHLY and CDR2 FYNNEI. J gave up 0 bases and V 10 bases, and 5 bases lay outside the gene matches. This CDR3 has 13 amino acids. CDR3 residues: CAIRGTVNTEAFF. The CDR3 nucleotides are TGTGCCATACGGGGGACAGTGAACACTGAAGCTTTCTTT.

Only one count was recorded for this clone. The chain recombines TRBV19 with TRBJ2-2; weak D call: TRBD1 (5 bases). In germline, CDR1 is LNHDA, CDR2 SQIVND (reference sequence). This CDR3 has 13 residues. Trimming took off 3 bases at V and 6 bases at J, with 8 bases between the two ends. This CDR3 reads CASSIFRAGELFF. In DNA form, the CDR3 reads TGTGCCAGTAGTATTTTCAGGGCCGGGGAGCTGTTTTTT.

The chain joins TRBV2 to TRBJ2-5, with 9 nucleotides matching TRBD1. Germline assignment: CDR1 SNHLY and CDR2 FYNNEI. Unmatched junction bases numbered 6, after V lost 5 bases and J lost 11 bases. The CDR3 consists of 12 residues. The CDR3 bases are TGTGCCAGCAGTTCACAGGGGGCCGCGCAGTACTTC. Protein product: CASSSQGAAQYF.

CDR3 in DNA: TGTGCCAGCAGCTCTACCGGGACTAGCTACGAGCAGTACTTC. Its protein is CASSSTGTSYEQYF. V gene TRBV11-1 combines with J gene TRBJ2-7, with TRBD2 identical over 8 bases. Germline CDR1 reads SGHAT; CDR2 reads FQDESV (reference sequence). There are 14 residues in the CDR3. The ends lost 4 bases at V and 3 bases at J; junction bases unmatched: 5.

The chain recombines TRBV19 with TRBJ1-1; maybe TRBD1 (5 bases). Looked up from germline, CDR1 is LNHDA and CDR2 is SQIVND (reference sequence). Trimming removed 10 bases at V and 11 bases at J, with 17 bases between. The length of the CDR3 is 11 residues. For the CDR3, the DNA is TGTGCCACTACGATTAGGGGAAAGGCTTTCTTT. It encodes CATTIRGKAFF.

This clone was counted a single time. This rearrangement joins TRBV30 to TRBJ1-5; D is unresolved. Germline lookup yields CDR1 GTSNPN and CDR2 SVGIG (reference sequence). The CDR3 contains 13 residues. Trimming took off 1 base at V and 7 bases at J, with 11 bases between the two ends. CDR3 DNA: TGTGCCTGGAGTGCTAGTTCGGCCCAGCCCCAGCATTTT. The encoded protein is CAWSASSAQPQHF.

This rearrangement joins TRBV10-3 to TRBJ2-5, with 7 bases identical to TRBD1. The closer fit of TRBJ2-7 to the DNA end suggests the J call may be wrong. The CDR3 is 15 residues long. Germline V gives CDR1 ENHRY, CDR2 SYGVKD. CDR3 in DNA: TGTGCCATCAGTGACGAGTGGGACAGTACCTACGAGCAGTACTTC. Protein product: CAISDEWDSTYEQYF.

This chain links TRBV5-1 with TRBJ2-3; 10 bases map to TRBD2. The CDR3 totals 19 residues. Losses at the gene ends were 0 bases for V and 2 bases for J; bases not matched to a gene: 12. Looked up from germline, CDR1 is SGHRS and CDR2 is YFSETQ. CDR3 loop: CASSLGSGGSPHPTDTQYF. Here the CDR3 DNA reads TGCGCCAGCAGCTTGGGTAGCGGGGGGTCTCCGCACCCCACAGATACGCAGTATTTT.

The rearrangement uses TRBV11-2 and TRBJ2-7; a possible D gene is TRBD2 (6 bases). CDR1 and CDR2 (germline): SGHAT, FQNNGV. V was pared by 5 bases and J by 4 bases, with 18 bases between. The CDR3 is 15 amino acids. In DNA, the CDR3 is TGTGCCAGCAGCCCCATCGAGAGGGGAGGATACGAGCAGTACTTC. Protein product: CASSPIERGGYEQYF.

This chain joins TRBV15 and TRBJ2-5, with 7 nucleotides matching TRBD1. The DNA end is a closer match to TRBJ2-7, so the J assignment may be wrong. Germline values: CDR1 LNHNV, CDR2 YYDKDF (reference sequence). The CDR3 has 20 amino acids. Here the CDR3 DNA reads TGTGCCACCAGCAGAGATGAGGCCGCAGGGACAGCCTTTTACTCCTACGAGCAGTACTTC. Translated: CATSRDEAAGTAFYSYEQYF.